These 5 T cell receptor beta chains were sequenced from one sample in a study of cytomegalovirus exposure and HLA in healthy donors. PCR used 60 Vbeta primers and 13 Jbeta primers. Profiled with immunoSEQ multiplex PCR; TCRdb holds only in-frame clones, not every one. The sample lists 150,000 to 180,000 clones, 70% to 80% occurring once. Specimen: PBMCs. The receptors originated from a man aged 25-45 years in good health and CMV-seropositive.

This chain uses TRBV5-1 with TRBJ2-7, with 10 bases matching TRBD1. CDR3 size: 16 residues. The V segment lost 0 bases and the J segment 7 bases; nucleotides outside the gene matches: 10. The germline gives CDR1 SGHRS, CDR2 YFSETQ. The CDR3: CASSLGEGQGSREQYF. The CDR3 DNA is TGCGCCAGCAGCTTGGGGGAGGGACAGGGGTCGAGGGAGCAGTACTTC. Variable domain in full (rest from reference TRBV5-1 and TRBJ2-7): KAGVTQTPRYLIKTRGQQVTLSCSPISGHRSVSWYQQTPGQGLQFLFEYFSETQRNKGNFPGRFSGRQFSNSRSEMNVSTLELGDSALYLCASSLGEGQGSREQYFGPGTRLTVT.

The chain uses TRBV30 and TRBJ2-2; D is undetermined. This CDR3 spans 13 amino acids. With 3 bases removed from V and 5 bases from J, the gap between germline ends came to 10 bases. Looked up from germline, CDR1 is GTSNPN and CDR2 is SVGIG (reference sequence). CDR3 sequence: CAWSRDKTGELFF. The CDR3 DNA sequence: TGTGCCTGGAGCCGAGATAAGACCGGGGAGCTGTTTTTT.

The rearrangement links TRBV2 to TRBJ1-5, with 7 bases matching TRBD1. The V gene's germline CDR1 is SNHLY and CDR2 FYNNEI. The CDR3 loop spans 14 amino acids. The V segment lost 2 bases and the J segment 6 bases; nucleotides outside the gene matches: 4. CDR3 bases: TGTGCCAGCAGTGAACAGGGGGAGCCTCAGCCCCAGCATTTT. It translates to CASSEQGEPQPQHF.

J is TRBJ1-1 and V is TRBV7-9, with D perhaps matching TRBD1 (5 bases). V lost 2 bases to trimming and J lost 6 bases, with 10 bases between them. Germline V lookup: CDR1 SEHNR, CDR2 FQNEAQ (reference sequence). The CDR3 runs to 13 residues. The DNA for the CDR3 is TGTGCCAGCAGCTTAAACCCGGGGGCTGAAGCTTTCTTT. Protein: CASSLNPGAEAFF.

The genes are TRBV10-2 and TRBJ2-1; TRBD2 matches at 7 bases. This CDR3 spans 14 amino acids. V dropped 5 bases and J dropped 6; count of bases not matched to a gene: 7. CDR1 and CDR2 (germline): WSHSY, SAAADI. The CDR3 nucleotides read TGCGCCAGCAGTTCTAGTGGGAGGGCCAATGAGCAGTTCTTC. This codes for CASSSSGRANEQFF.